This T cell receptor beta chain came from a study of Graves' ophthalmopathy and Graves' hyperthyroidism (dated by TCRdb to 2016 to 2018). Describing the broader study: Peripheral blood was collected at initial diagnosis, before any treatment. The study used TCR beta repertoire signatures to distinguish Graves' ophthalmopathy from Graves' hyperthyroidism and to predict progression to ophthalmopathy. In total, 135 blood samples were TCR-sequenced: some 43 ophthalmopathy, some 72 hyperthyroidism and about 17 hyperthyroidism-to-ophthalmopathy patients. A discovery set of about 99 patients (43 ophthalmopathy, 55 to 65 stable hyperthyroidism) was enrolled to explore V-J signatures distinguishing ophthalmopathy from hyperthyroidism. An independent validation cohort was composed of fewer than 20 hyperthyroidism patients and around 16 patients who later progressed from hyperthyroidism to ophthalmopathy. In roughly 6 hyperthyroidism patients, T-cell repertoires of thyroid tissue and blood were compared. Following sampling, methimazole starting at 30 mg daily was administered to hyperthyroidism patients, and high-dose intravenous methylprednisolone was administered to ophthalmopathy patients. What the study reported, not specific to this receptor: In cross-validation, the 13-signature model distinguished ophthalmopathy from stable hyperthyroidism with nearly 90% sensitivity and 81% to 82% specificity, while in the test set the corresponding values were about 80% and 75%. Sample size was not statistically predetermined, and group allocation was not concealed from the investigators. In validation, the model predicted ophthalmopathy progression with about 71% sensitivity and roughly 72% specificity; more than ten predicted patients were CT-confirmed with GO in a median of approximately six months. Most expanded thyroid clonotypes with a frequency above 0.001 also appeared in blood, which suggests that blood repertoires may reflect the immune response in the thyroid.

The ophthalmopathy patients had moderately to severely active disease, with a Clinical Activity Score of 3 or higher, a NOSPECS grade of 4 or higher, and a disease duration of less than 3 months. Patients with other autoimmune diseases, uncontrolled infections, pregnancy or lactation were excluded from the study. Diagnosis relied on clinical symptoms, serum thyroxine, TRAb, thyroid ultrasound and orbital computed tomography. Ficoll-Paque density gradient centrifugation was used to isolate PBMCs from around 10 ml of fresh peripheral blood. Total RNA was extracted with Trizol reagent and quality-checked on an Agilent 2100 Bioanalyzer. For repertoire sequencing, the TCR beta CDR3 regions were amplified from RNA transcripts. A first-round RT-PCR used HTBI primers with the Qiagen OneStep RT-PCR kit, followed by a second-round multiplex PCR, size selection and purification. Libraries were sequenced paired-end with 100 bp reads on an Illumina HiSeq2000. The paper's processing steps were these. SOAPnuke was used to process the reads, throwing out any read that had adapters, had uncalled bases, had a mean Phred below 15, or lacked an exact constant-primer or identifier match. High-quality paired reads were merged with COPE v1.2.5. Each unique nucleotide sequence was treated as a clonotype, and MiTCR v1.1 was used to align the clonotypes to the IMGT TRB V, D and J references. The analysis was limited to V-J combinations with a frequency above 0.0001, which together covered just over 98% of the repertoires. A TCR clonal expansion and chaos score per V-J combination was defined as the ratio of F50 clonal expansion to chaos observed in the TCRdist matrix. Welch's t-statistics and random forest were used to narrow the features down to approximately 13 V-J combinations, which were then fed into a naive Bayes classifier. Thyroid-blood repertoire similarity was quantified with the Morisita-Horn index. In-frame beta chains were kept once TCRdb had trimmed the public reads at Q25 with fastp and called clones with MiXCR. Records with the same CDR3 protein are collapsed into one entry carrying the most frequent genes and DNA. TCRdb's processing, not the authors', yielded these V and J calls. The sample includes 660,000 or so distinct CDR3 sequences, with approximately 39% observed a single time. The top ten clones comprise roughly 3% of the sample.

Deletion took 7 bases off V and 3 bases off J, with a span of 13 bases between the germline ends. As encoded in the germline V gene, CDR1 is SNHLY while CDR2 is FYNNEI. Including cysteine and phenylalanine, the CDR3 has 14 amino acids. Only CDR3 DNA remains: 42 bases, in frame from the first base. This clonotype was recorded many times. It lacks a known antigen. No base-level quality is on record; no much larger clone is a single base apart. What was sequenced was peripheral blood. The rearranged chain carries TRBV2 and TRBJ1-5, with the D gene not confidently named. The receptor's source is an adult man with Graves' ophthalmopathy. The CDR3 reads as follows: CASTGVNTNQPQHF. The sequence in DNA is TGTGCCAGCACTGGGGTAAATACCAATCAGCCCCAGCATTTT.